These 32 T cell receptor beta chains were all obtained from the same sample, sequenced in a study of T cells in Graves' hyperthyroidism and ophthalmopathy. Amplification targeted TCR beta CDR3 regions from RNA transcripts. TCR CDR3 regions were first amplified by RT-PCR with HTBI primers. Via MiXCR, TCRdb re-called the multiplex PCR reads, giving one row per CDR3 protein. The sample yields hundreds of thousands of distinct CDR3 sequences, more than 20% seen once. The sample consisted of blood. The receptors shown here come from a young man with Graves' ophthalmopathy.

The rearrangement uses TRBV10-3 and TRBJ2-7; D gene unclear. Germline-derived CDR1 and CDR2 are ENHRY and SYGVKD. V lost 3 bases and J lost 4, with 7 bases in between. CDR3 length: 12 residues. Written as DNA, the CDR3 is TGTGCCATCAGTGAAGGAGAATACGAGCAGTACTTC. Its protein product is CAISEGEYEQYF.

This clonotype occurred a few times. The rearrangement joins TRBV12-3 or TRBV12-4 to TRBJ1-5; TRBD1 aligns across 9 bases. Trimming took 3 bases from V and 6 from J; bases not matched to a gene: 6. The CDR3 contains 15 residues. The CDR3: CASSFRDRVGQPQHF. DNA of the CDR3: TGTGCCAGCAGTTTCCGGGACAGGGTGGGTCAGCCCCAGCATTTT.

This clonotype occurred many times. The rearrangement links TRBV7-2 to TRBJ2-1, with 10 bases matching TRBD2. CDR1 and CDR2 (germline): SGHTA, FQGNSA. The V and J ends lost 5 bases and 6 bases, in that order; junction bases with no gene match: 10. This CDR3 region has 16 residues. The CDR3 region has the DNA TGTGCCAGCAGCCCACGAGGCCTAGCGGGAGCCAATGAGCAGTTCTTC. Translating it yields CASSPRGLAGANEQFF.

This clonotype came up many times. The V call is TRBV28, the J call TRBJ2-3, with D possibly being TRBD1 or TRBD2 (5 bases each). V lost 5 bases and J lost 0, with 24 bases in between. This CDR3 spans 19 amino acids. The V gene's germline CDR1 is MDHEN and CDR2 SYDVKM. CDR3 nucleotide sequence: TGTGCCAGCAGTCCCGCCCTAAGGGACCAGCAAGCAAGCACAGATACGCAGTATTTT. This sequence encodes CASSPALRDQQASTDTQYF.

In DNA, the CDR3 is TGTGCCAGCAGCTCATACTCACAGGGGGCTCCCAATCAGCCCCAGCATTTT. Protein product: CASSSYSQGAPNQPQHF. The J gene is TRBJ1-5, the V gene TRBV11-1, with TRBD1 matching 9 bases. This CDR3 comprises 17 residues. Per germline, CDR1 SGHAT and CDR2 FQDESV (reference sequence). V was pared by 4 bases and J by 3 bases, with 10 bases of the junction left unmatched.

The genes are TRBV9 and TRBJ1-5, with a tentative D call TRBD1 (5 bases). Looked up from germline, CDR1 is SGDLS and CDR2 is YYNGEE. This CDR3 spans 11 amino acids. V was shortened by 8 bases and J by 7 bases, with 10 bases between the two germline ends. CDR3 residues: CASTRGQPQHF. The CDR3 DNA reads as TGTGCCAGTACGAGGGGCCAGCCCCAGCATTTT.

This clonotype was counted only a few times. The chain couples TRBV7-6 to TRBJ2-7; D might be TRBD1 or TRBD2, each matching 5 bases. Germline V gives CDR1 SGHVS, CDR2 FNYEAQ. V dropped 3 bases and J dropped 1 base, with 10 bases sitting between them. CDR3 length: 14 amino acids. The CDR3 DNA is TGTGCCAGCAGCTTGGGGGAAGCGTCCTACGAGCAGTACTTC. It yields the protein CASSLGEASYEQYF.

The gene calls are TRBV2 and TRBJ2-5, with 9 nucleotides matching TRBD2. The germline CDR1 and CDR2 sequences are SNHLY and FYNNEI. The CDR3 loop spans 11 amino acids. V lost 6 bases and J lost 13; bases outside the gene matches: 6. The CDR3 DNA reads as TGTGCCAGCAGCGGGACTAGCCGGAGGTACTTC. It yields the protein CASSGTSRRYF.

This clonotype was detected a few times. This chain joins TRBV20-1 and TRBJ2-7; D is possibly TRBD2 (6 bases). This CDR3 has 15 residues. V lost 0 bases to trimming and J lost 4 bases, with 16 bases between them. CDR1 is DFQATT and CDR2 is SNEGSKA in the germline V gene (reference sequence). DNA of the CDR3: TGCAGTGCTAGAGATCCTGGTAAAGGAGGGTACGAGCAGTACTTC. It codes for CSARDPGKGGYEQYF.

This clonotype showed up many times. The gene calls are TRBV12-3 or TRBV12-4 and TRBJ2-1; D might be TRBD1 (5 bases). V lost 6 bases and J lost 0, with 12 bases in between. The CDR3 is 15 amino acids. The DNA of the CDR3 is TGTGCCAGCAGCGGACATCGGAGCTCCTACAATGAGCAGTTCTTC. Protein product: CASSGHRSSYNEQFF.

The rearrangement links TRBV19 to TRBJ2-6, with a possible D match to TRBD2 (6 bases). The V gene lost 6 bases and the J gene lost 0 bases, with 12 bases spanning the gap. CDR1 LNHDA and CDR2 SQIVND come from the germline V gene (reference sequence). This CDR3 has 16 amino acids. The CDR3 region is CASSGGRSSGANVLTF. The CDR3, as DNA: TGTGCCAGTAGCGGGGGTCGAAGCTCTGGGGCCAACGTCCTGACTTTC.

This clonotype was seen a handful of times. The chain employs TRBV27 and TRBJ2-7, with 9 positions matching TRBD2. Germline CDR1 is MNHEY and CDR2 is SMNVEV (reference sequence). This CDR3 has 14 residues. V gave up 3 bases and J gave up 6 bases; unmatched junction bases: 6. CDR3 sequence: CASSFSGSNVEQYF. CDR3 coding DNA: TGTGCCAGCAGTTTTAGCGGGAGCAACGTCGAGCAGTACTTC.

V gene TRBV4-1 combines with J gene TRBJ1-4, with 9 bases aligning to TRBD1. J gave up 8 bases and V 0 bases, and 4 bases lay outside the gene matches. The CDR3 totals 15 residues. The V gene's germline CDR1 is MGHRA and CDR2 YSYEKL. In DNA form, the CDR3 reads TGCGCCAGCAGCCAAGATAGGGGACAGGGAGAAAAACTGTTTTTT. It codes for CASSQDRGQGEKLFF.

This clonotype was detected only a few times. The V gene is TRBV9, the J gene TRBJ2-1; 11 bases align to TRBD2. Trimming cost V 4 bases and J 6 bases; bases outside gene matches: 6. This CDR3 contains 15 residues. Germline-derived CDR1 and CDR2 are SGDLS and YYNGEE. Here the CDR3 reads CASSLISGRGNEQFF. As DNA, the CDR3 is TGTGCCAGCAGCCTAATTAGCGGGAGGGGCAATGAGCAGTTCTTC.

This chain links TRBV28 with TRBJ2-2; D unresolved. This CDR3 spans 13 amino acids. From germline, CDR1 is MDHEN and CDR2 SYDVKM. V shed 7 bases and J shed 5 bases, with 11 bases lying between them. This CDR3 is CASTETWTGELFF. CDR3 nucleotide sequence: TGTGCCAGCACCGAAACGTGGACCGGGGAGCTGTTTTTT. The full variable domain, its missing parts supplied by reference TRBV28 and TRBJ2-2, is DVKVTQSSRYLVKRTGEKVFLECVQDMDHENMFWYRQDPGLGLRLIYFSYDVKMKEKGDIPEGYSVSREKKERFSLILESASTNQTSMYLCASTETWTGELFFGEGSRLTVL.

This clonotype was counted only a few times. The chain has TRBV11-2 and TRBJ1-6, with a possible D match to TRBD1 (6 bases). The CDR3 has 15 residues. With 5 bases removed from V and 8 bases from J, the gap between germline ends came to 16 bases. Germline CDR1 reads SGHAT; CDR2 reads FQNNGV. The CDR3 reads CASSPRGQLYSPLHF. The CDR3, as DNA: TGTGCCAGCAGCCCCCGGGGGCAGCTCTATTCACCCCTCCACTTT.

The chain uses TRBV12-3 or TRBV12-4 and TRBJ1-3; D ambiguous. V lost 11 bases and J 0 bases, leaving 11 bases between the germline ends. This CDR3 spans 13 amino acids. The CDR3 coding sequence is TGTGCCGTTCACAAGCGCTCTGGAAACACCATATATTTT. It encodes CAVHKRSGNTIYF.

For this clonotype: The CDR3 does not end in the conserved phenylalanine or tryptophan, so this is likely a read error. V usage is TRBV30 and J usage is TRBJ2-7; tentatively, D is TRBD1 (6 bases). Trimming cost V 3 bases and J 3 bases, with 12 bases left between them. The CDR3 has 13 residues. Germline V gene lookup returns CDR1 GTSNPN and CDR2 SVGIG (reference sequence). The CDR3 region is CAWSVQGNYEQYL. In nucleotides, the CDR3 is TGTGCCTGGAGCGTCCAGGGGAACTACGAGCAGTACCTC.

In this sample, this clonotype turned up once. This sequence joins TRBV19 and TRBJ2-4; 12 positions agree with TRBD1. V dropped 4 bases and J dropped 9; count of bases not matched to a gene: 7. Germline V gives CDR1 LNHDA, CDR2 SQIVND (reference sequence). The CDR3 is 15 residues long. CDR3 amino acids: CASSTGTGGAFIQYF. CDR3 sequence (DNA): TGTGCCAGTAGTACCGGGACAGGGGGCGCGTTCATTCAGTACTTC.

This clonotype was picked up many times. The rearrangement joins TRBV6-2 or TRBV6-3 to TRBJ2-3; D ambiguous. CDR1 MNHEY and CDR2 SVGEGT come from the germline V gene. The V and J ends lost 6 bases and 4 bases respectively, with 11 bases between them. CDR3 length: 13 residues. The CDR3, as DNA: TGTGCCAGCAGACCCCCTTCCTCAGATACGCAGTATTTT. Protein sequence: CASRPPSSDTQYF.

This clonotype was counted many times. The chain is built from TRBV2 and TRBJ2-7; D is unclear. This CDR3 has 11 amino acids. Trimming cost V 7 bases and J 3 bases, with 7 bases left between them. The germline CDR1 and CDR2 sequences are SNHLY and FYNNEI. The CDR3 is CASNLGYEQYF. The CDR3 region has the DNA TGTGCCAGCAATCTAGGCTACGAGCAGTACTTC.

This clonotype showed up just a few times. The genes are TRBV28 and TRBJ1-3, with unresolved D. There are 13 residues in the CDR3. V lost 1 base to trimming and J lost 2 bases, with 3 bases between them. Germline CDR1 MDHEN, CDR2 SYDVKM. In DNA form, the CDR3 reads TGTGCCAGCAGTTTATTGACTGGAAACACCATATATTTT. Protein: CASSLLTGNTIYF.

This chain links TRBV27 with TRBJ2-7; 11 bases line up with TRBD2. This CDR3 has 14 residues. Per germline, CDR1 MNHEY and CDR2 SMNVEV (reference sequence). J gave up 6 bases and V 5 bases, and 6 bases lay outside the gene matches. CDR3 amino acids: CASSATSGSSEQYF. CDR3 in DNA: TGTGCCAGCAGTGCTACTAGCGGGAGTTCCGAGCAGTACTTC.

In its sample, this clonotype was seen many times. This chain links TRBV7-2 with TRBJ2-3; TRBD1 agrees at 8 bases. The CDR3 contains 15 residues. J was trimmed by 4 bases and V by 5 bases; bases with no gene match: 8. CDR1 and CDR2 (germline): SGHTA, FQGNSA. CDR3 in amino acids: CASSPTGGTADTQYF. The CDR3 DNA follows: TGTGCCAGCAGCCCTACAGGGGGAACTGCAGATACGCAGTATTTT.

This clonotype occurred many times. This sequence joins TRBV6-1 and TRBJ2-5; 7 positions agree with TRBD2. The CDR3 totals 16 residues. The V and J ends lost 6 bases and 6 bases, in that order; junction bases with no gene match: 16. Germline V CDR1 and CDR2: MNHNS, SASEGT. The DNA for the CDR3 is TGTGCCAGCAGCGATTATCCCACTAGCGCCGGGAAGACCCAGTACTTC. Protein sequence: CASSDYPTSAGKTQYF.

This clonotype was observed many times. The chain couples TRBV20-1 to TRBJ2-5; D call uncertain. Trimming cost V 5 bases and J 6 bases, with 10 bases left between them. Germline assignment: CDR1 DFQATT and CDR2 SNEGSKA (reference sequence). The CDR3 has 11 residues. The CDR3 nucleotides read TGCAGTGCTCCCGCTTCGCAGACCCAGTACTTC. Protein: CSAPASQTQYF.

This clonotype occurred a few times. The V gene is TRBV12-3 or TRBV12-4, the J gene TRBJ1-5; 9 bases fit TRBD1. J lost 5 bases, V lost 6 bases, and 8 bases had no gene match. The CDR3 is 15 amino acids. CDR3 residues: CASRIEGQGYQPQHF. CDR3 in DNA: TGTGCCAGCAGGATAGAGGGACAGGGCTATCAGCCCCAGCATTTT.

This clonotype has ten or more counts. This sequence joins TRBV10-3 and TRBJ1-2, with D tentatively TRBD1 (6 bases). Germline CDR1 reads ENHRY; CDR2 reads SYGVKD. CDR3 length: 17 residues. V was cut by 3 bases and J by 0 bases, with 17 bases left in between. The CDR3 region has the DNA TGTGCCATCAGTGACGGGGGGCCATTCTTCACTAACTATGGCTACACCTTC. This sequence encodes CAISDGGPFFTNYGYTF.

CDR3 sequence: CASSPQGQTNYGYTF. The CDR3 DNA sequence: TGTGCCAGCAGCCCACAGGGACAGACTAACTATGGCTACACCTTC. The chain carries TRBV6-2 or TRBV6-3 and TRBJ1-2; 7 positions match TRBD1. The junction had 7 bases not matched to a gene; V was cut back by 6 bases and J by 0 bases. In germline, CDR1 is MNHEY, CDR2 SVGEGT. The CDR3 loop spans 15 amino acids.

CDR3 amino acids: CASSLDRGRAYNEQFF. In DNA, the CDR3 is TGTGCCAGCAGCTTGGACAGGGGCCGGGCCTACAATGAGCAGTTCTTC. This chain joins TRBV7-2 and TRBJ2-1; 9 nucleotides match TRBD1. The CDR3 length is 16 residues. From germline, CDR1 is SGHTA and CDR2 FQGNSA. J lost 2 bases, V lost 3 bases, and 5 bases had no gene match.

This clonotype was seen repeatedly, ten times or more. The V gene is TRBV12-3 or TRBV12-4, the J gene TRBJ2-5; 7 positions agree with TRBD2. The V gene end was trimmed by 5 bases and the J gene end by 4 bases; junction bases not matched to a gene: 16. This CDR3 has 17 amino acids. CDR3 protein: CASSPGTTLTLGETQYF. The CDR3 DNA follows: TGTGCCAGCAGTCCGGGGACTACCCTTACTCTCGGAGAGACCCAGTACTTC.

This clonotype was seen many times. This sequence joins TRBV11-2 and TRBJ2-7; D is unclear. Germline lookup yields CDR1 SGHAT and CDR2 FQNNGV. The V and J ends lost 6 bases and 1 base respectively, with 22 bases between them. The CDR3 has 17 residues. The CDR3 protein is CASSSGNPLSGSYEQYF. DNA of the CDR3: TGTGCCAGCAGTTCAGGTAACCCACTTTCGGGTTCCTACGAGCAGTACTTC.